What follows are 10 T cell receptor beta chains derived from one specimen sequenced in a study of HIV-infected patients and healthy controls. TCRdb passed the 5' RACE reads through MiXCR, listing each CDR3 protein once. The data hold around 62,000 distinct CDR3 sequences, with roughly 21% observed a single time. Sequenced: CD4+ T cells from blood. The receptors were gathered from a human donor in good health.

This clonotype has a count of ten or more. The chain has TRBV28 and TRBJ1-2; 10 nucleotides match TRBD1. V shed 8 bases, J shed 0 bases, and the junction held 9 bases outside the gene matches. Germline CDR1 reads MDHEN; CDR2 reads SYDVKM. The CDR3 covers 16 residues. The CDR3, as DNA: TGTGCCAGCTCGGGACCGGGACAGGGGTCTAACTATGGCTACACCTTC. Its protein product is CASSGPGQGSNYGYTF.

CDR3 residues: CASSEKSSGANVLTF. The DNA of the CDR3 is TGTGCCAGCAGTGAAAAAAGCTCTGGGGCCAACGTCCTGACTTTC. The chain combines TRBV6-1 with TRBJ2-6; D unresolved. Trimming cost V 2 bases and J 0 bases, with 5 bases left between them. Germline assignment: CDR1 MNHNS and CDR2 SASEGT. CDR3 length: 15 residues.

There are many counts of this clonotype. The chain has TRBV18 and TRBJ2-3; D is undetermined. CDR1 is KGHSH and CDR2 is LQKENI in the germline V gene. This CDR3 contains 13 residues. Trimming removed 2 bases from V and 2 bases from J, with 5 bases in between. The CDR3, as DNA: TGTGCCAGCTCACCAGATTTCACAGATACGCAGTATTTT. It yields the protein CASSPDFTDTQYF.

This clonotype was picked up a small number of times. Here the CDR3 DNA reads TGCGCCAGCAGTCAATTCCTCCGGGCTAGCAGCCAAGAGACCCAGTACTTC. Protein: CASSQFLRASSQETQYF. This rearrangement joins TRBV23-1 to TRBJ2-5; weak D call: TRBD2 (5 bases). TRBV23-1 counts as an open reading frame of uncertain function. Trimming cost V 1 base and J 1 base, with 16 bases left between them. The CDR3 sequence is 17 residues long.

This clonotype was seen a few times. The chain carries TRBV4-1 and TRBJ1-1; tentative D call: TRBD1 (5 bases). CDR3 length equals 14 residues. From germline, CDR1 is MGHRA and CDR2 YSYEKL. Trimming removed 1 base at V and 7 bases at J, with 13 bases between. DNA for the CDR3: TGCGCCAGCAGCCAAGGATTGGGAGGGGATGAAGCTTTCTTT. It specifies CASSQGLGGDEAFF.

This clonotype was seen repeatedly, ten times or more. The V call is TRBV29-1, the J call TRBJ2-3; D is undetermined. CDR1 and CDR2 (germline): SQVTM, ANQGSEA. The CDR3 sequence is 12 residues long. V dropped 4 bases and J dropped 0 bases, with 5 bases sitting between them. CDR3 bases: TGCAGCGTTGTTTCTAGCACAGATACGCAGTATTTT. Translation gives CSVVSSTDTQYF.

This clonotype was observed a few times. The CDR3, as DNA: TGTGCCAGCAATCCCCGGGCCAGTGCGGGCAATCAGCCCCAGCATTTT. It yields the protein CASNPRASAGNQPQHF. The chain uses TRBV6-6 and TRBJ1-5; no clear D gene. Germline CDR1 reads MNHNY; CDR2 reads SVGAGI (reference sequence). The V and J ends lost 7 bases and 2 bases respectively, with 18 bases between them. The CDR3 is made up of 16 amino acids.

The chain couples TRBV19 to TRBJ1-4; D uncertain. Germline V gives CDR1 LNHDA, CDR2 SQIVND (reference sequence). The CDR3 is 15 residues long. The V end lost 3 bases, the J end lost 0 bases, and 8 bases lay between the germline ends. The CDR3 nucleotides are TGTGCCAGTAGTATCTCATCAGCAACTAATGAAAAACTGTTTTTT. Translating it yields CASSISSATNEKLFF.

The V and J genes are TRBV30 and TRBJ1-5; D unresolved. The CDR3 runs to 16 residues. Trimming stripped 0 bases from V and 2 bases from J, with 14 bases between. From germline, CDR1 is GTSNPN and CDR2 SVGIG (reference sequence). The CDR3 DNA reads TGTGCCTGGAGTGTGCGACGGGAATCTGGCAATCAGCCCCAGCATTTT. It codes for CAWSVRRESGNQPQHF.

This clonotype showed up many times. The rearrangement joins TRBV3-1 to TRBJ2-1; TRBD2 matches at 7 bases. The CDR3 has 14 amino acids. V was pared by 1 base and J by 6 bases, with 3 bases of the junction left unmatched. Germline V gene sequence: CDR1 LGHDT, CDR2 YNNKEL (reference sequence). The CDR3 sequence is CASSQGPGGNEQFF. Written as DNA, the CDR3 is TGTGCCAGCAGCCAAGGTCCGGGGGGCAATGAGCAGTTCTTC.